Listed below are T cell receptor beta chains from one sample, sequenced in a study of shared clonotypes between healthy human individuals. TCRdb's copy holds only in-frame clones and misses some; the assay was immunoSEQ multiplex PCR. The sample includes roughly 660,000 clones, 80% to 95% of them seen just once. The sample consisted of memory CD8+ T cells from PBMCs. These receptors were collected from a young man in good health. Some clones in this sample may be carry-over from other donors' samples. The CDR3 runs from the conserved cysteine through the conserved F or W. The D gene is left open where the match is weak. Clone size is stated in some rows and not others, as once, few, many or a class when expanded.

TRBJ2-2	TRBD2	TRBV2	-	CASSEVLASGSSTGELFF	TGTGCCAGCAGTGAAGTTTTGGCTAGCGGGAGTAGCACCGGGGAGCTGTTTTTT
TRBJ2-7	TRBD1	TRBV27	-	CASSPRQGWDEQYF	TGTGCCAGCAGTCCCCGACAGGGGTGGGACGAGCAGTACTTC
TRBJ1-3	-	TRBV9	-	CASSLGSNSGNTIYF	TGTGCCAGCAGCCTCGGGTCAAACTCTGGAAACACCATATATTTT
TRBJ2-7	TRBD1	TRBV5-8	once	CASSLGQGAKRAYEQYF	TGTGCCAGCAGCTTGGGACAGGGGGCGAAGAGGGCCTACGAGCAGTACTTC
TRBJ1-5	-	TRBV6-1	-	CASSYYGVNQPQHF	TGTGCCAGCAGTTATTACGGGGTTAATCAGCCCCAGCATTTT
TRBJ2-1	TRBD2	TRBV28	-	CASSSGTSVHNEQFF	TGTGCCAGCAGTTCCGGGACTAGCGTCCACAATGAGCAGTTCTTC
TRBJ2-7	-	TRBV6-6	-	CATSGQPGGLHEQYF	TGTGCCACCTCGGGGCAGCCTGGAGGTCTTCACGAGCAGTACTTC
TRBJ2-4	-	TRBV4-3	once	CASSQMIGAKNIQYF	TGCGCCAGCAGCCAAATGATTGGAGCCAAAAACATTCAGTACTTC
TRBJ1-1	-	TRBV27	-	CASSWQVNTEAFF	TGTGCCAGCAGTTGGCAGGTTAACACTGAAGCTTTCTTT
TRBJ2-1	TRBD2	TRBV10-3	once	CAIRTGTSESSYNEQFF	TGTGCCATCAGAACCGGGACTAGCGAATCATCCTACAATGAGCAGTTCTTC
TRBJ2-7	-	TRBV19	-	CASSIAWTNTPEQYF	TGTGCCAGTAGTATAGCTTGGACTAATACGCCCGAGCAGTACTTC
TRBJ2-7	TRBD2	TRBV27	-	CASASGLAGKYEQYF	TGTGCCAGCGCATCGGGACTAGCGGGGAAGTACGAGCAGTACTTC
TRBJ1-6	-	TRBV7-8	-	CASSPRQTNHNSPLHF	TGTGCCAGCAGCCCCCGCCAAACTAACCATAATTCACCCCTCCACTTT
TRBJ2-2	-	TRBV27	-	CASRSTGVVGELFF	TGTGCCAGCAGGTCGACAGGCGTTGTCGGGGAGCTGTTTTTT
TRBJ2-5	-	TRBV6-6	once	CASSPRGSQETQYF	TGTGCCAGCAGCCCCCGAGGGTCCCAAGAGACCCAGTACTTC
TRBJ1-5	TRBD1	TRBV15	-	CATSSKCTDRGENQPQHF	TGTGCCACCAGCAGTAAATGTACGGACAGGGGGGAAAATCAGCCCCAGCATTTT
TRBJ2-3	-	TRBV29-1	-	CSVERRTDTQYF	TGCAGCGTTGAAAGGCGCACAGATACGCAGTATTTT
TRBJ2-2	-	TRBV7-8	-	CASSLVPGSSSGELFF	TGTGCCAGCAGCTTAGTCCCCGGGAGTTCATCCGGGGAGCTGTTTTTT
TRBJ1-1	TRBD1	TRBV15	-	CATSRSPGQGSTEAFF	TGTGCCACCAGCAGATCACCGGGACAGGGGAGCACTGAAGCTTTCTTT
TRBJ2-1	-	TRBV7-9	-	CASSSDANEQFF	TGTGCCAGCAGCAGTGACGCCAATGAGCAGTTCTTC
TRBJ2-7	-	TRBV28	-	CASRDSGVNEQYF	TGTGCCAGCAGGGACAGTGGGGTTAACGAGCAGTACTTC
TRBJ2-7	TRBD1	TRBV2	-	CASEAGGSYEQYF	TGTGCCAGCGAGGCAGGGGGATCCTACGAGCAGTACTTC
TRBJ2-2	-	TRBV28	-	CASREDPLGGELFF	TGTGCCAGCAGGGAAGATCCCCTGGGCGGGGAGCTGTTTTTT
TRBJ1-1	-	TRBV7-9	-	CASSISPNTEAFF	TGTGCCAGCAGCATCTCCCCGAACACTGAAGCTTTCTTT
TRBJ2-2	-	TRBV9	-	CASSVEGGGILGELFF	TGTGCCAGCAGCGTAGAAGGTGGCGGTATCTTGGGGGAGCTGTTTTTT
TRBJ2-1	TRBD1	TRBV6-1	-	CASSVHRGPIDEQFF	TGTGCCAGCAGTGTCCACAGGGGACCTATCGATGAGCAGTTCTTC
TRBJ1-1	-	TRBV9	-	CASSADEDTEAFF	TGTGCCAGCAGCGCCGACGAGGACACTGAAGCTTTCTTT
TRBJ1-6	-	TRBV11-3	once	CASSPRRGQDNSPLHF	TGTGCCAGCAGCCCCAGGCGGGGACAAGATAATTCACCCCTCCACTTT
TRBJ1-2	-	TRBV9	few	CASSPDGGGPRGYTF	TGTGCCAGCAGTCCCGACGGGGGCGGGCCGCGGGGCTACACCTTC
TRBJ2-1	-	TRBV28	-	CASSFRDGNEQFF	TGTGCCAGCAGTTTCAGGGATGGGAATGAGCAGTTCTTC
TRBJ1-4	-	TRBV7-9	-	CASSPGKVTTNEKLFF	TGTGCCAGCAGCCCGGGGAAAGTAACAACTAATGAAAAACTGTTTTTT
TRBJ1-2	-	TRBV4-3	-	CASSQDREGINYGYTF	TGCGCCAGCAGCCAAGATAGGGAGGGGATTAACTATGGCTACACCTTC
TRBJ1-1	-	TRBV4-1	-	CASSQDRGMDTEAFF	TGCGCCAGCAGCCAAGATAGGGGAATGGACACTGAAGCTTTCTTT
TRBJ1-3	-	TRBV9	few	CASSVAGSGDTIYF	TGTGCCAGCAGCGTAGCGGGTTCGGGCGACACCATATATTTT
TRBJ1-1	-	TRBV27	few	CASNQGRNTEAFF	TGTGCCAGCAATCAGGGAAGGAACACTGAAGCTTTCTTT
TRBJ2-1	TRBD2	TRBV19	-	CASSIGLANNEQFF	TGTGCCAGTAGTATAGGACTAGCGAACAATGAGCAGTTCTTC
TRBJ1-1	-	TRBV4-2	-	CASSPGDPLNTEAFF	TGTGCCAGCAGCCCCGGGGACCCACTGAACACTGAAGCTTTCTTT
TRBJ2-7	-	TRBV7-8	-	CASSLGRAQDEQYF	TGTGCCAGCAGCTTGGGAAGGGCCCAAGACGAGCAGTACTTC
TRBJ1-4	TRBD1	TRBV25-1	-	CASSPGQGHEKLFF	TGTGCCAGCAGCCCGGGACAGGGGCATGAAAAACTGTTTTTT
TRBJ2-2	-	TRBV28	-	CASSLSGNTGELFF	TGTGCCAGCAGCCTTAGCGGGAACACCGGGGAGCTGTTTTTT
TRBJ2-4	TRBD1	TRBV6-1	-	CASSDPGQGFLAKNIQYF	TGTGCCAGCAGTGACCCGGGACAGGGTTTCCTAGCCAAAAACATTCAGTACTTC